This entry concerns a single T cell receptor beta chain. As yet, its antigen is unknown. If patients had autoimmune disease history or systemic immunosuppression, they were excluded. Sequencing used immunoSEQ multiplex PCR; TCRdb keeps in-frame clones, though not all of them. The sample consists of about 48,000 clones, 83% of them appearing once. The record originates from a study of OX40 agonist ivuxolimab in advanced cancers. Study conclusions and caveats: The antigen specificity of the peripheral T cells (those that were expanded) was not determined. Some nonresponders additionally presented with little normalized T-cell clonal expansion.

V lost 4 bases to trimming and J lost 1 base, with 7 bases between them. There are 13 residues in the CDR3. Looked up from germline, CDR1 is LNHDA and CDR2 is SQIVND (reference sequence). Material: CD4+ or CD8+ T cells sorted from blood, obtained in a trial of the OX40 agonist ivuxolimab. The chain employs TRBV19 and TRBJ1-1; possibly TRBD1 for D (5 bases). The receptor comes from an adult with an advanced solid tumor such as melanoma, head and neck, liver or kidney cancer. CDR3 in amino acids: CASSTQANTEAFF. CDR3 bases: TGTGCCAGTAGTACACAGGCGAACACTGAAGCTTTCTTT.